This T cell receptor (beta chain) appears in the sequencing data of a study of blood T cell repertoires in COVID-19. Across the study: Donors in the United States, Italy and Spain gave samples during acute or convalescent COVID-19.

J was trimmed by 2 bases and V by 5 bases; bases with no gene match: 15. CDR1 and CDR2 from the germline V gene are LNHDA and SQIVND (reference sequence). The CDR3 consists of 19 residues. The protocol was immunoSEQ multiplex PCR, while the TCRdb copy is restricted to in-frame clones and leaves out a portion. Of about 250,000 clones detected, 85% to 90% appear once; the ten largest clones hold roughly a sixth. The receptor was isolated from a man younger than 35 who had recovered from COVID-19. What was sequenced was PBMCs or T cells enriched from blood (not recorded which). The chain combines TRBV19 with TRBJ2-6; 7 bases are shared with TRBD1. CDR3 sequence (DNA): TGTGCCAGTAGTTTTACAGGGGCGCCGATTTCTACTGGGGCCAACGTCCTGACTTTC. This encodes CASSFTGAPISTGANVLTF. Full variable domain (outside the CDR3, taken from reference TRBV19 and TRBJ2-6): DGGITQSPKYLFRKEGQNVTLSCEQNLNHDAMYWYRQDPGQGLRLIYYSQIVNDFQKGDIAEGYSVSREKKESFPLTVTSAQKNPTAFYLCASSFTGAPISTGANVLTFGAGSRLTVL.